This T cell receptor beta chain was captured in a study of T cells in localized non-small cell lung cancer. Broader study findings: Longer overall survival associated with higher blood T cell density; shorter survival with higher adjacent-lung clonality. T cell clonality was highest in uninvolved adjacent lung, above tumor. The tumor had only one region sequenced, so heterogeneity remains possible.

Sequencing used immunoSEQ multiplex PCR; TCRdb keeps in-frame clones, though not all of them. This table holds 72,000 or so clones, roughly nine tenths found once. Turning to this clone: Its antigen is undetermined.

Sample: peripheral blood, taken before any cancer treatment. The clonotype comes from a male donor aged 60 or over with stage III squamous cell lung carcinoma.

CDR3 DNA sequence: TGTGCCAGCAGCCAAGGGGTAGGGGTTAACACTGAAGCTTTCTTT. Amino acids: CASSQGVGVNTEAFF. V gene TRBV14 combines with J gene TRBJ1-1; D possibly corresponds to TRBD1 (5 bases). The CDR3 contains 15 residues. Germline CDR1 is SGHDN and CDR2 is FVKESK. V was pared by 1 base and J by 2 bases, with 11 bases between.